The 6 T cell receptor beta chains below come from one sample, sequenced in a study of control samples from healthy donors and cancer patients. Profiled with immunoSEQ multiplex PCR; TCRdb holds only in-frame clones, not every one. Of about 120,000 clones in the sample, 85% to 90% were seen once. Sequencing was carried out using blood. The source of these receptors is a man aged 25 to 40 in good health.

CDR3 in DNA: TGTGCCAGCGGATTAGCGGGGGGGGCAGAGACCCAGTACTTC. Translating gives CASGLAGGAETQYF. This rearrangement joins TRBV25-1 to TRBJ2-5, with TRBD2 matching over 11 bases. Germline CDR1 is MGHDK and CDR2 is SYGVNS. With 8 bases clipped from V and 4 bases from J, the junction kept 6 bases outside the gene matches. The CDR3 sequence is 14 residues long.

The rearrangement uses TRBV6-1 and TRBJ1-2; 7 nucleotides agree with TRBD1. The CDR3 covers 13 residues. J lost 8 bases, V lost 2 bases, and 5 bases had no gene match. CDR1 is MNHNS, CDR2 SASEGT, per germline. The chain's CDR3 is CASSETRGIGYTF. In nucleotides, the CDR3 is TGTGCCAGCAGTGAAACCAGGGGGATCGGCTACACCTTC.

The rearrangement links TRBV11-2 to TRBJ2-1; D is undetermined. This CDR3 has 11 residues. The germline V gene has CDR1 SGHAT and CDR2 FQNNGV. V was clipped by 4 bases and J by 5 bases, with 3 bases between them. The CDR3 DNA reads as TGTGCCAGCAGCTCGGACAATGAGCAGTTCTTC. The encoded protein is CASSSDNEQFF.

The V and J genes are TRBV28 and TRBJ1-1; D is unclear. CDR3 size: 10 residues. Germline CDR1 reads MDHEN; CDR2 reads SYDVKM. V was shortened by 7 bases and J by 8 bases, with 8 bases between the two germline ends. Here the CDR3 reads CASIEKEAFF. The CDR3 bases are TGTGCCAGCATTGAAAAGGAAGCTTTCTTT.

This chain connects TRBV14 to TRBJ2-2; the D call may be TRBD1 or TRBD2 (6 bases each). Germline values: CDR1 SGHDN, CDR2 FVKESK. CDR3 length equals 16 residues. V was shortened by 4 bases and J by 5 bases, with 17 bases between the two germline ends. The CDR3 sequence is CASSPRGGQGTGELFF. In DNA form, the CDR3 reads TGTGCCAGCAGCCCCAGAGGGGGGCAGGGGACCGGGGAGCTGTTTTTT. Based on the CDR3 plus reference TRBV14 and TRBJ2-2, the full variable domain is EAGVTQFPSHSVIEKGQTVTLRCDPISGHDNLYWYRRVMGKEIKFLLHFVKESKQDESGMPNNRFLAERTGGTYSTLKVQPAELEDSGVYFCASSPRGGQGTGELFFGEGSRLTVL.

The chain has TRBV30 and TRBJ1-2; 7 nucleotides agree with TRBD1. J lost 0 bases, V lost 1 base, and 5 bases had no gene match. The germline CDR1 and CDR2 sequences are GTSNPN and SVGIG (reference sequence). CDR3 size: 15 residues. CDR3 protein: CAWSGTGQSNYGYTF. CDR3 nucleotide sequence: TGTGCCTGGAGTGGGACAGGCCAATCTAACTATGGCTACACCTTC.